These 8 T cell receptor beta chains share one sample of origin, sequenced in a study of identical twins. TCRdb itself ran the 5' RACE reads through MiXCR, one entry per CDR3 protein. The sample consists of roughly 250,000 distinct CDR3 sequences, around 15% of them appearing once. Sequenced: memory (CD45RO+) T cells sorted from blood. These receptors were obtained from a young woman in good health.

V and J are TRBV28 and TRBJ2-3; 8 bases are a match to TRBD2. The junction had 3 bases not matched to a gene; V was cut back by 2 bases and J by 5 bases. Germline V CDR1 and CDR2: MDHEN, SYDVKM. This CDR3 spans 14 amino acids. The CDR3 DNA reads TGTGCCAGCAGTTTAGCGGGAGGCAAAGATACGCAGTATTTT. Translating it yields CASSLAGGKDTQYF.

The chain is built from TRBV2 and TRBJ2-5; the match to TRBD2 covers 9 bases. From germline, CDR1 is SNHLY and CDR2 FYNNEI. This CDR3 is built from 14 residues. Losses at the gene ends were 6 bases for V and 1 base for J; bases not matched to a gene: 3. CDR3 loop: CASRRLAVQETQYF. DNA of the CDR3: TGTGCCAGCAGGAGACTAGCGGTCCAAGAGACCCAGTACTTC.

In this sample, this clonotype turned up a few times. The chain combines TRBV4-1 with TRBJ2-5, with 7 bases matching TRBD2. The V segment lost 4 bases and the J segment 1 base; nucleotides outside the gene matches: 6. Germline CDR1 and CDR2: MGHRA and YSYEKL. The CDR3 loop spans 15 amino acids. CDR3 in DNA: TGCGCCAGCAGCCCCCGGGACTACTTCCAAGAGACCCAGTACTTC. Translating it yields CASSPRDYFQETQYF.

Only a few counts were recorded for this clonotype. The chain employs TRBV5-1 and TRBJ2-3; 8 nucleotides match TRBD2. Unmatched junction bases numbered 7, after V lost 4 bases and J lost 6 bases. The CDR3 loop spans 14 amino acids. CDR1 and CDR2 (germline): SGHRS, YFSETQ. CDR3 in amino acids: CASSPGTSLDTQYF. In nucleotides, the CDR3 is TGCGCCAGCAGCCCCGGGACTAGTCTGGATACGCAGTATTTT.

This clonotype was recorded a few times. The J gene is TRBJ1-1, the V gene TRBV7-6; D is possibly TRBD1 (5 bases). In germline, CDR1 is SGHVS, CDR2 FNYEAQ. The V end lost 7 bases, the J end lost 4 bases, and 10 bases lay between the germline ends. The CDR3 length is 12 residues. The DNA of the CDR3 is TGTGCCAGCACCCAAACAGGCACTGAAGCTTTCTTT. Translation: CASTQTGTEAFF. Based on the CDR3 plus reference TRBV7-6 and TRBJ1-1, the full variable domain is GAGVSQSPRYKVTKRGQDVALRCDPISGHVSLYWYRQALGQGPEFLTYFNYEAQQDKSGLPNDRFSAERPEGSISTLTIQRTEQRDSAMYRCASTQTGTEAFFGQGTRLTVV.

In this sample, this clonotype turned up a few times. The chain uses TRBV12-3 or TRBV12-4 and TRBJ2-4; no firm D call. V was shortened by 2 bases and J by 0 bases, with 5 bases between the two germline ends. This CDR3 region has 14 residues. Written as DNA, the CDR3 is TGTGCCAGCAGTTTAATGGAAGCCAAAAACATTCAGTACTTC. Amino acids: CASSLMEAKNIQYF.

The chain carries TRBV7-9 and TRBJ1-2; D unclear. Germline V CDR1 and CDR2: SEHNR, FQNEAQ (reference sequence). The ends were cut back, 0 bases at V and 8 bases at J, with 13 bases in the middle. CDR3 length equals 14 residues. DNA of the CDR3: TGTGCCAGCAGCTTAGCGAGTCGGGAATGGGGCTACACCTTC. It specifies CASSLASREWGYTF.

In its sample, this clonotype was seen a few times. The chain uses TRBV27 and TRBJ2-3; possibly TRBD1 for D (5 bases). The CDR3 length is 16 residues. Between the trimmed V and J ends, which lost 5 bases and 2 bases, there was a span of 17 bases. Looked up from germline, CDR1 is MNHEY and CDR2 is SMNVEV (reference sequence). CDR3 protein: CASSQKRGWPTDTQYF. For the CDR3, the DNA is TGTGCCAGCAGTCAAAAAAGGGGATGGCCCACAGATACGCAGTATTTT.